This record looks at one T cell receptor beta chain sequence and its context. The run depth of the assay was deep. Sequencing used immunoSEQ multiplex PCR; TCRdb keeps in-frame clones, though not all of them. This table holds under 1,100,000 clones, roughly 74% found once. The sample comes from a study of shared clonotypes between healthy human individuals. About the study: Each donor's CD4 naive and CD4 memory cells filled three plates apiece, CD8 naive two, and CD8 memory one.

Donors were Caucasian adults residing in Nashville, Tennessee, USA. The TCR originated in a man aged 18 to 29 in good health. Some clones in this sample may be carry-over from other donors' samples. The material sequenced was memory CD4+ T cells from PBMCs. Subset in this sample: CD45RA-negative fraction.

Written as DNA, the CDR3 is TGTGCCAGCAGCGTAGATGGCAGGGGGTACAATGAGCAGTTCTTC. Translating it yields CASSVDGRGYNEQFF. V usage is TRBV9 and J usage is TRBJ2-1, with TRBD1 matching over 7 bases. The CDR3 sequence is 15 residues long. Germline V gene data show CDR1 as SGDLS and CDR2 as YYNGEE. V dropped 0 bases and J dropped 4; count of bases not matched to a gene: 4.